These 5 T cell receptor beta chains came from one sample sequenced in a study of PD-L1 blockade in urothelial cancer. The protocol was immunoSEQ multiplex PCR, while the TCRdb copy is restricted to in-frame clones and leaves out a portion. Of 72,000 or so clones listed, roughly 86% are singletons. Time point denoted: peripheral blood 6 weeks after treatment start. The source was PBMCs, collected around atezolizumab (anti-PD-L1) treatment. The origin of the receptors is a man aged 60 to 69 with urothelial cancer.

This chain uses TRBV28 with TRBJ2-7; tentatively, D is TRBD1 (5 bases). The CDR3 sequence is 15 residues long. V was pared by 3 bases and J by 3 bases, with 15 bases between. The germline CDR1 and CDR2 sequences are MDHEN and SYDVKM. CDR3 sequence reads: CASSFWGRRFYEQYF. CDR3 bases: TGTGCCAGCAGTTTCTGGGGCAGAAGATTCTACGAGCAGTACTTC.

The CDR3 DNA sequence: TGTGCCATCGTCGGGCGGGAGACAAATACGCAGTATTTT. Residues: CAIVGRETNTQYF. V usage is TRBV10-3 and J usage is TRBJ2-3, with TRBD2 matching over 7 bases. The germline gives CDR1 ENHRY, CDR2 SYGVKD. CDR3 size: 13 residues. V lost 8 bases, J lost 7 bases, and 9 bases stayed unmatched.

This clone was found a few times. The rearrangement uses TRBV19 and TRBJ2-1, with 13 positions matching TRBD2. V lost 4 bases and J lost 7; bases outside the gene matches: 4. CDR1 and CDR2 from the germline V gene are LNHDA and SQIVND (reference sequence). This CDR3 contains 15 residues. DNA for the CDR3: TGTGCCAGTAGTACCGGACTAGCGGGGGCTAATGAGCAGTTCTTC. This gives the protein CASSTGLAGANEQFF.

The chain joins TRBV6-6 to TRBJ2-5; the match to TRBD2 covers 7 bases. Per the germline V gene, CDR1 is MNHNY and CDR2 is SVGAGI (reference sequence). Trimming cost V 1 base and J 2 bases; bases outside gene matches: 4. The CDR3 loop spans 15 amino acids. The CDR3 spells CASSYYPGGQETQYF. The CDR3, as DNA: TGTGCCAGCAGTTACTATCCGGGGGGACAAGAGACCCAGTACTTC.

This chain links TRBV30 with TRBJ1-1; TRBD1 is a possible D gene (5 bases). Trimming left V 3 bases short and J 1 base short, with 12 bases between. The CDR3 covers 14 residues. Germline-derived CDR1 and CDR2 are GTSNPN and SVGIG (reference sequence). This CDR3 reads CAWRLTAPNTEAFF. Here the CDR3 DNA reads TGTGCCTGGAGACTGACAGCACCGAACACTGAAGCTTTCTTT. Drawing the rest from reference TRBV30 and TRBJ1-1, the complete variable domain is SQTIHQWPATLVQPVGSPLSLECTVEGTSNPNLYWYRQAAGRGLQLLFYSVGIGQISSEVPQNLSASRPQDRQFILSSKKLLLSDSGFYLCAWRLTAPNTEAFFGQGTRLTVV.